Below, one T cell receptor (beta chain) is given with its context. Its antigen is unknown. This sample was included in a study of OX40 agonist ivuxolimab in advanced cancers. CDR1 is SGHAT, CDR2 FQNNGV, per germline. The length of the CDR3 is 15 residues. J was trimmed by 2 bases and V by 0 bases; bases with no gene match: 1. The data were produced by immunoSEQ multiplex PCR, yet TCRdb's version contains in-frame clones alone and is incomplete. The data hold about 79,000 clones, with 88% observed a single time. Exclusion applied to patients with autoimmune disease history or systemic immunosuppression. Study outcomes and limitations: In CD8+ T cells, expanded clones were on average more numerous than in CD4+.

The chain joins TRBV11-2 to TRBJ2-3, with 8 nucleotides matching TRBD1. Sequenced material: CD4+ or CD8+ T cells sorted from blood, taken in a trial of the OX40 agonist ivuxolimab. The clonotype was recovered from an adult with an advanced solid tumor such as melanoma, head and neck, liver or kidney cancer. CDR3 sequence reads: CASSLDRGPTDTQYF. In DNA, the CDR3 is TGTGCCAGCAGCTTAGACAGGGGGCCCACAGATACGCAGTATTTT.